This T cell receptor (beta chain) was recovered during a study of T-cell reconstitution after alpha-beta-depleted transplantation in children. Whole-study results and caveats: Fresh T-cell production supplied most of the T-cell counts and diversity seen one year after transplant. Expanded clones from the graft, numbering several hundred, reportedly supplied alpha-beta T cells about two months after transplant. Recipient T cells and thymic progenitors that survived gave rise to the high TCRbeta diversity observed at day 60 in some patients.

Unique molecular identifiers tagged the TCRbeta library. TCRdb reanalysed the PCR reads using MiXCR and keeps one entry per CDR3 protein. The table lists about 1,000,000 distinct CDR3 sequences, roughly 29% of them singletons, with about 28% in the top ten. In the case of this clonotype: Its antigen is still unknown.

The V end lost 5 bases, the J end lost 2 bases, and 28 bases lay between the germline ends. The CDR3 consists of 20 residues. CDR1 and CDR2 from the germline V gene are SGHAT and FQDESV (reference sequence). The J gene is TRBJ2-1, the V gene TRBV11-1; D possibly corresponds to TRBD2 (6 bases). The sequencing here drew on PBMCs, mostly from graft donor cells, taken 360 days after TCRalphabeta/CD19-depleted stem cell transplant. This TCR was sampled from a boy in the first two years of life who had a stem cell transplant for SCID, so the T cells may come from the graft donor. CDR3 protein: CASSPKRADDNKIAYNEQFF. The CDR3 DNA sequence: TGTGCCAGCAGCCCTAAGCGGGCAGACGATAACAAGATCGCCTACAATGAGCAGTTCTTC. Supplemented by reference TRBV11-1 and TRBJ2-1, the full variable domain reads EAEVAQSPRYKITEKSQAVAFWCDPISGHATLYWYRQILGQGPELLVQFQDESVVDDSQLPKDRFSAERLKGVDSTLKIQPAELGDSAMYLCASSPKRADDNKIAYNEQFFGPGTRLTVL.